Described below is a single T cell receptor beta chain sequence and its context. This specimen comes from a study of patients and donors after allogeneic stem cell transplantation. TCRdb reprocessed the RT-PCR reads with MiXCR, giving one entry per CDR3 protein. Of roughly 230,000 distinct CDR3 sequences in the sample, around an eighth were seen once. Germline lookup yields CDR1 MGHRA and CDR2 YSYEKL. Trimming shortened V by 5 bases and J by 1 base, and 11 bases separated the two germline ends. CDR3 length: 14 amino acids. The chain links TRBV4-1 to TRBJ1-2; no firm D call. Sequenced: blood, either unsorted or a sorted T cell fraction (not recorded which). The receptor comes from a human donor who was either an allogeneic HSCT recipient or a stem cell or donor lymphocyte infusion donor (not recorded which). It is not recorded whose cells these are; they may come from a transplant donor. CDR3 in amino acids: CASSGSRVNYGYTF. Written as DNA, the CDR3 is TGCGCCAGCAGCGGGTCCCGGGTTAACTATGGCTACACCTTC.